The 10 T cell receptor beta chains below come from one sample, sequenced in a study of Tregs in tolerant kidney transplant recipients. Data came from immunoSEQ multiplex PCR; TCRdb stores just in-frame clones and leaves some out. The sample contains roughly 250,000 clones, about 86% of which appear only once. Sequencing was performed on CD4+ T cells from blood. These receptor sequences come from a human donor in good health.

The genes are TRBV5-1 and TRBJ2-5, with TRBD2 matching 12 bases. In germline, CDR1 is SGHRS, CDR2 YFSETQ. The CDR3 extends over 14 amino acids. Losses at the gene ends were 6 bases for V and 5 bases for J; bases not matched to a gene: 5. CDR3 loop: CASTRLAGAETQYF. CDR3 DNA: TGCGCCAGCACCAGACTAGCGGGAGCGGAGACCCAGTACTTC.

The chain couples TRBV5-1 to TRBJ2-1; 14 nucleotides line up with TRBD2. The CDR3 is 18 residues long. The germline gives CDR1 SGHRS, CDR2 YFSETQ. V dropped 0 bases and J dropped 4; count of bases not matched to a gene: 6. CDR3 residues: CASSLVGTSGRGYNEQFF. The CDR3 DNA reads TGCGCCAGCAGCTTGGTAGGGACTAGCGGGAGAGGGTACAATGAGCAGTTCTTC.

The gene calls are TRBV7-4 and TRBJ1-5; TRBD1 matches at 7 bases. The ends lost 2 bases at V and 7 bases at J; junction bases unmatched: 5. The CDR3 has 14 residues. Germline V gene data show CDR1 as SGHVT and CDR2 as SQSDAQ. The CDR3 loop reads CASSLNRGEQPQHF. The CDR3 nucleotides read TGTGCCAGCAGCTTAAACAGGGGTGAACAGCCCCAGCATTTT.

With regard to this clone: The junction and the germline gene differ at one end; a read error may be behind it. CDR3 in amino acids: CASSQRGTAQNIQYF. CDR3 DNA: TGTGCCAGCAGCCAGAGAGGGACAGCCCAAAACATTCAGTACTTC. The chain links TRBV9 to TRBJ2-4; 7 bases fit TRBD1. Germline CDR1 is SGDLS and CDR2 is YYNGEE. This CDR3 has 15 amino acids.

CDR3 in DNA: TGCGCCAGCAGCCAAGGGCTAGCAGCCCTCTTTGAGCAGTACTTC. It yields the protein CASSQGLAALFEQYF. The chain recombines TRBV4-1 with TRBJ2-5, with D perhaps matching TRBD2 (5 bases). Per germline, CDR1 MGHRA and CDR2 YSYEKL. V lost 1 base, J lost 11 bases, and 20 bases lay in between. CDR3 length: 15 residues.

The V call is TRBV5-1, the J call TRBJ1-6, with 8 positions matching TRBD1. Germline CDR1 and CDR2: SGHRS and YFSETQ. The CDR3 contains 15 residues. The J segment lost 10 bases and the V segment lost 4 bases, leaving 10 bases of the junction unmatched. The CDR3 loop reads CASSPGTGGGSPLHF. Here the CDR3 DNA reads TGCGCCAGCAGCCCCGGGACAGGTGGGGGATCACCCCTCCACTTT.

A word on this clone: At the DNA level, this CDR3 is encoded by other sequences in the same sample as well. This chain links TRBV6-5 with TRBJ1-1; D gene unclear. This CDR3 region has 12 residues. V lost 6 bases, J lost 1 base, and 6 bases lay in between. Germline V gene data show CDR1 as MNHEY and CDR2 as SVGAGI. The CDR3 nucleotides read TGTGCCAGCAGCCACCCGAACACTGAAGCTTTCTTT. Its translation: CASSHPNTEAFF.

The rearrangement joins TRBV6-1 to TRBJ1-5; tentatively, D is TRBD1 (6 bases). V lost 5 bases and J 1 base, leaving 9 bases between the germline ends. CDR3 length: 14 residues. Germline V gene data show CDR1 as MNHNS and CDR2 as SASEGT. CDR3 DNA sequence: TGTGCCAGCAGTCAGGGGTCAAGCAATCAGCCCCAGCATTTT. This gives the protein CASSQGSSNQPQHF.

The chain links TRBV5-4 to TRBJ2-2; tentatively, D is TRBD1 (6 bases). CDR3 size: 15 residues. In germline, CDR1 is SGHNT, CDR2 YYREEE (reference sequence). Trimming removed 4 bases at V and 1 base at J, with 11 bases between. The CDR3: CASSPSGQNTGELFF. The CDR3 bases are TGTGCCAGCAGCCCCTCGGGACAGAACACCGGGGAGCTGTTTTTT.

The chain links TRBV7-6 to TRBJ2-7; 7 bases are a match to TRBD1. V lost 5 bases to trimming and J lost 2 bases; unmatched junction nucleotides: 9. CDR1 and CDR2 from the germline V gene are SGHVS and FNYEAQ. The CDR3 has 15 residues. The CDR3 DNA reads TGTGCCAGCAGCAAGTCGCCAGGGGGAACCTACGAGCAGTACTTC. It yields the protein CASSKSPGGTYEQYF.